Shown below are 30 T cell receptor beta chains from a single sample sequenced in a study of CXCR3-negative and CXCR3-positive naive CD8 T cells. UMI-tagged TRB cDNA libraries were built via 5' RACE. Following a re-call of the 5' RACE reads, TCRdb has one entry per CDR3 protein and lacks DNA. The table counts over 100,000 distinct CDR3 sequences; 0.41% lies in the top ten. No antigens are known for them. General study findings and limits: Compared with CXCR3-negative naive cells, CXCR3-positive naive cells showed more hydrophobic TRB CDR3s.

Sequences were obtained from naive CXCR3+ CD8+ T cells from blood. Indicated subset: CD45RO-CCR7+CD27+CD95- naive CD8+ T cells expressing CXCR3 (TNR3+). The source is a human donor in good health. Some clones in this sample may be carry-over from other donors' samples.

This rearrangement joins TRBV9 to TRBJ2-1; TCRdb's D gene call, TRBD2, goes unchecked for lack of DNA. This CDR3 comprises 17 residues. Germline assignment: CDR1 SGDLS and CDR2 YYNGEE. The chain's CDR3 is CASSASPKRGGSNEQFF.

The chain recombines TRBV11-2 with TRBJ2-5; TCRdb selects TRBD2, and the lack of DNA leaves this call unchecked. Germline V gene lookup returns CDR1 SGHAT and CDR2 FQNNGV. This CDR3 region has 17 residues. CDR3 amino acids: CASSFPVGLAEQETQYF.

The chain carries TRBV29-1 and TRBJ2-1; TCRdb names TRBD1, which stays unverified in the absence of DNA. This CDR3 comprises 14 residues. Looked up from germline, CDR1 is SQVTM and CDR2 is ANQGSEA. This chain's CDR3 is CSFSGTGVYNEQFF.

CDR3 sequence: CASSQEDWGDSYNEQFF. The rearrangement links TRBV4-3 to TRBJ2-1; TCRdb returns TRBD1, unconfirmable since there is no DNA. The germline V gene encodes CDR1 LGHNA and CDR2 YSLEER. The CDR3 is made up of 17 amino acids.

The chain links TRBV4-3 to TRBJ2-3; TCRdb lists TRBD1, though no DNA is available to test this call. CDR1 is LGHNA, CDR2 YSLEER, per germline. The length of the CDR3 is 16 residues. The CDR3 protein is CASSQSPGQASDTQYF.

The chain recombines TRBV5-4 with TRBJ2-7; TCRdb picks TRBD2, but there is no DNA to check that call. In germline, CDR1 is SGHNT, CDR2 YYREEE (reference sequence). The CDR3 runs 14 residues. This CDR3 reads CASSFGGALYEQYF.

J is TRBJ1-1 and V is TRBV20-1; TCRdb proposes TRBD1, but this gene call is untestable without DNA. This CDR3 contains 12 residues. Germline CDR1 and CDR2: DFQATT and SNEGSKA (reference sequence). CDR3 amino acids: CSATGRGSEAFF.

The V and J genes are TRBV19 and TRBJ2-1; there is no DNA to check the TCRdb D call of TRBD1. CDR3 size: 15 residues. Germline CDR1 LNHDA, CDR2 SQIVND (reference sequence). The CDR3 reads CASSLSGNGYSEQFF.

The chain employs TRBV5-1 and TRBJ2-2. Germline assignment: CDR1 SGHRS and CDR2 YFSETQ. This CDR3 is built from 15 residues. This CDR3 is CASSWGPVHTGELFF.

The chain is built from TRBV29-1 and TRBJ2-2; TCRdb's assignment of TRBD2 cannot be checked, as there is no DNA. The CDR3 totals 15 residues. Germline-derived CDR1 and CDR2 are SQVTM and ANQGSEA. Here the CDR3 reads CSVPSPTSGTGELFF.

The rearrangement joins TRBV10-1 to TRBJ2-3. The CDR3 runs 13 residues. Germline V gene data show CDR1 as WNHNN and CDR2 as SYGVQD (reference sequence). CDR3 sequence: CASSEDPTDTQYF.

The CDR3 is CASSLSTSPPLHEQYF. The chain recombines TRBV28 with TRBJ2-7; TCRdb proposes TRBD1, but this gene call is untestable without DNA. Germline V gives CDR1 MDHEN, CDR2 SYDVKM. The CDR3 extends over 16 amino acids.

This chain connects TRBV7-9 to TRBJ2-1; the D gene TCRdb calls, TRBD2, cannot be checked with no DNA. This CDR3 region has 23 residues. Germline V gene sequence: CDR1 SEHNR, CDR2 FQNEAQ (reference sequence). CDR3 residues: CASSLSYSGGLAGGPVSRSEQFF.

The chain combines TRBV7-9 with TRBJ2-5. The CDR3 runs to 12 residues. In germline, CDR1 is SEHNR, CDR2 FQNEAQ (reference sequence). This chain's CDR3 is CASSATGETQYF.

This CDR3 is CASSQTRTDTQYF. The chain recombines TRBV14 with TRBJ2-3. The CDR3 loop spans 13 amino acids. Germline V lookup: CDR1 SGHDN, CDR2 FVKESK. Drawing the rest from reference TRBV14 and TRBJ2-3, the complete variable domain is EAGVTQFPSHSVIEKGQTVTLRCDPISGHDNLYWYRRVMGKEIKFLLHFVKESKQDESGMPNNRFLAERTGGTYSTLKVQPAELEDSGVYFCASSQTRTDTQYFGPGTRLTVL.

J is TRBJ2-2 and V is TRBV12-3 or TRBV12-4; checking the TCRdb D call of TRBD2 is not possible without DNA. This CDR3 has 13 amino acids. CDR3 in amino acids: CASKAGAPGELVF.

V usage is TRBV28 and J usage is TRBJ2-7; the D gene TCRdb calls, TRBD1, cannot be checked with no DNA. The CDR3 length is 15 residues. Germline-derived CDR1 and CDR2 are MDHEN and SYDVKM. This CDR3 is CASSFAFKGDYEQYF. Variable domain in full (rest from reference TRBV28 and TRBJ2-7): DVKVTQSSRYLVKRTGEKVFLECVQDMDHENMFWYRQDPGLGLRLIYFSYDVKMKEKGDIPEGYSVSREKKERFSLILESASTNQTSMYLCASSFAFKGDYEQYFGPGTRLTVT.

The V and J genes are TRBV12-5 and TRBJ2-7; with no DNA, the TCRdb D assignment of TRBD1 cannot be verified. From germline, CDR1 is LGHNT and CDR2 FRNRAP. The CDR3 spans 16 residues. CDR3 sequence: CASGADPRDRAYEQYF.

The rearrangement uses TRBV7-8 and TRBJ1-4. CDR1 and CDR2 from the germline V gene are SGHVS and FQNEAQ. CDR3 size: 14 residues. The CDR3: CASSLGRNLEKLFF.

This chain links TRBV4-3 with TRBJ2-2; TCRdb outputs TRBD1, but without DNA this stays unchecked. The length of the CDR3 is 16 residues. Germline CDR1 and CDR2: LGHNA and YSLEER. CDR3 sequence: CASSNGQELNTGELFF.

This rearrangement joins TRBV28 to TRBJ2-7. Germline CDR1 MDHEN, CDR2 SYDVKM. CDR3 length: 13 amino acids. CDR3 sequence: CASSTVTSREQYF.

V usage is TRBV5-1 and J usage is TRBJ2-1; TCRdb selects TRBD1, and the lack of DNA leaves this call unchecked. The CDR3 sequence is 15 residues long. The germline gives CDR1 SGHRS, CDR2 YFSETQ. This CDR3 reads CASSSPGPSRNEQFF.

The chain couples TRBV29-1 to TRBJ2-7; the TCRdb D gene call, TRBD1, has no DNA to confirm it. Germline CDR1 is SQVTM and CDR2 is ANQGSEA. The CDR3 length is 14 residues. This CDR3 is CSVNPTGLSNEQYF.

This sequence joins TRBV29-1 and TRBJ2-1; TCRdb's D call of TRBD2 is untestable without DNA. CDR1 and CDR2 (germline): SQVTM, ANQGSEA. The CDR3 totals 13 residues. The CDR3 region is CSVDSGEGNEQFF.

CDR3: CASSQEFGTGQNEQFF. This chain connects TRBV4-3 to TRBJ2-1; TCRdb reports TRBD1, a call that lacks DNA to check it against. The CDR3 sequence is 16 residues long. CDR1 and CDR2 (germline): LGHNA, YSLEER.

The rearrangement uses TRBV12-3 or TRBV12-4 and TRBJ2-5; the TRBD1 assignment by TCRdb is unverifiable without DNA. This CDR3 is 16 amino acids long. This CDR3 reads CASRRDPGDFGETQYF.

This CDR3 reads CASSPLPTDTQYF. The chain has TRBV7-6 and TRBJ2-3. Germline loops: CDR1 SGHVS, CDR2 FNYEAQ. The CDR3 is 13 residues long.

The V gene is TRBV7-7, the J gene TRBJ2-7; the TRBD1 assignment by TCRdb is unverifiable without DNA. Germline V gives CDR1 SSHAT, CDR2 FNYEAQ (reference sequence). The CDR3 length is 15 residues. The CDR3 sequence is CASSPGVGSLYEQYF.

The chain has TRBV10-2 and TRBJ1-2; TCRdb gives TRBD1 as the D gene, but with no DNA this cannot be confirmed. This CDR3 is 14 amino acids long. CDR1 and CDR2 from the germline V gene are WSHSY and SAAADI. CDR3: CASSESTGAYGYTF.

The V and J genes are TRBV20-1 and TRBJ1-1; absent DNA, TCRdb's TRBD1 call cannot be checked. The CDR3 totals 14 residues. Germline loops: CDR1 DFQATT, CDR2 SNEGSKA (reference sequence). CDR3 amino acids: CSARLWDRGAEAFF.